This T cell receptor beta chain appears in the sequencing data of a study of cytomegalovirus exposure and HLA in healthy donors. Overall study findings and caveats: The investigators catalogued 150 to 200 TCR beta chains as cytomegalovirus-associated.

Remarks on this clone: Antigen unknown.

CDR1 is SGHVS, CDR2 FQNEAQ, per germline. After removal of 5 bases from V and 2 bases from J, the junction contained 9 bases not matched to a gene. There are 16 residues in the CDR3. The PCR ran on 60 Vbeta and 13 Jbeta primers. Repertoires were generated with immunoSEQ multiplex PCR, while TCRdb's copy carries only in-frame clones and drops some. The sample yields 200,000 to 300,000 clones, about 83% seen once. V and J are TRBV7-8 and TRBJ2-3, with TRBD2 matching over 8 bases. The receptor was derived from a woman aged 40-49 years in good health and CMV-seropositive. The specimen sequenced was PBMCs. The CDR3, as DNA: TGTGCCAGCAGCGCTAACCTAGCGGGCACCACAGATACGCAGTATTTT. Residues: CASSANLAGTTDTQYF. Complete variable domain (other parts from reference TRBV7-8 and TRBJ2-3): GAGVSQSPRYKVAKRGQDVALRCDPISGHVSLFWYQQALGQGPEFLTYFQNEAQLDKSGLPSDRFFAERPEGSVSTLKIQRTQQEDSAVYLCASSANLAGTTDTQYFGPGTRLTVL.